The entry that follows covers one T cell receptor beta chain sequence. The library put unique molecular identifiers onto individual cDNA molecules. Under the authors' procedure: There were a median of approximately 88,000 TCRs per sample, with a range from about 20,000 to 700,000. Using its own MiXCR run on the RACE reads, TCRdb lists one record per CDR3 protein. The V and J calls shown here were made by TCRdb, not taken from the authors' results. Of 100,000 to 150,000 distinct CDR3 sequences listed, around 8.3% are singletons. Time point noted: healthy volunteer bleed at 2 weeks. Unseparated into fractions, whole blood served as the source from which total RNA was extracted. The data belong to a study of human T cells and chemical hapten exposure. Trimming stripped 6 bases from V and 1 base from J, with 15 bases between. The V gene's germline CDR1 is LGHNT and CDR2 FRNRAP. This CDR3 has 16 residues.

This receptor was identified in a male donor in good health. Some clones in this sample may be carry-over from other donors' samples. This sequence joins TRBV12-5 and TRBJ2-2, with D possibly matching TRBD2 (5 bases). Sequenced material: whole blood. The CDR3 bases are TGTGCTAGTGGACCCGAAGAGGGCTTGAACACCGGGGAGCTGTTTTTT. Its protein is CASGPEEGLNTGELFF. Supplemented by reference TRBV12-5 and TRBJ2-2, the full variable domain reads DARVTQTPRHKVTEMGQEVTMRCQPILGHNTVFWYRQTMMQGLELLAYFRNRAPLDDSGMPKDRFSAEMPDATLATLKIQPSEPRDSAVYFCASGPEEGLNTGELFFGEGSRLTVL.